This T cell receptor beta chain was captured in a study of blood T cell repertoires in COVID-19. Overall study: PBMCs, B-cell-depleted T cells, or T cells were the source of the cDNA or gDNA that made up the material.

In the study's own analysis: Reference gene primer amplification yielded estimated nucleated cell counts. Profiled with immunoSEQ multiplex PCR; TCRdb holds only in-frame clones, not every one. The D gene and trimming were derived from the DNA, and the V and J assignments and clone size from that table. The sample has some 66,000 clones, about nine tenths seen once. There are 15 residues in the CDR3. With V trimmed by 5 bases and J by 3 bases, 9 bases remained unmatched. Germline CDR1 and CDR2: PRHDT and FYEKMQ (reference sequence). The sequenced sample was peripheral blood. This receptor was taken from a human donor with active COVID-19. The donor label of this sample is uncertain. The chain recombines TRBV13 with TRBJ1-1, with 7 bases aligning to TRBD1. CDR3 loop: CASSQSQGGYTEAFF. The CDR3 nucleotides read TGTGCCAGCAGCCAATCCCAGGGGGGATACACTGAAGCTTTCTTT.